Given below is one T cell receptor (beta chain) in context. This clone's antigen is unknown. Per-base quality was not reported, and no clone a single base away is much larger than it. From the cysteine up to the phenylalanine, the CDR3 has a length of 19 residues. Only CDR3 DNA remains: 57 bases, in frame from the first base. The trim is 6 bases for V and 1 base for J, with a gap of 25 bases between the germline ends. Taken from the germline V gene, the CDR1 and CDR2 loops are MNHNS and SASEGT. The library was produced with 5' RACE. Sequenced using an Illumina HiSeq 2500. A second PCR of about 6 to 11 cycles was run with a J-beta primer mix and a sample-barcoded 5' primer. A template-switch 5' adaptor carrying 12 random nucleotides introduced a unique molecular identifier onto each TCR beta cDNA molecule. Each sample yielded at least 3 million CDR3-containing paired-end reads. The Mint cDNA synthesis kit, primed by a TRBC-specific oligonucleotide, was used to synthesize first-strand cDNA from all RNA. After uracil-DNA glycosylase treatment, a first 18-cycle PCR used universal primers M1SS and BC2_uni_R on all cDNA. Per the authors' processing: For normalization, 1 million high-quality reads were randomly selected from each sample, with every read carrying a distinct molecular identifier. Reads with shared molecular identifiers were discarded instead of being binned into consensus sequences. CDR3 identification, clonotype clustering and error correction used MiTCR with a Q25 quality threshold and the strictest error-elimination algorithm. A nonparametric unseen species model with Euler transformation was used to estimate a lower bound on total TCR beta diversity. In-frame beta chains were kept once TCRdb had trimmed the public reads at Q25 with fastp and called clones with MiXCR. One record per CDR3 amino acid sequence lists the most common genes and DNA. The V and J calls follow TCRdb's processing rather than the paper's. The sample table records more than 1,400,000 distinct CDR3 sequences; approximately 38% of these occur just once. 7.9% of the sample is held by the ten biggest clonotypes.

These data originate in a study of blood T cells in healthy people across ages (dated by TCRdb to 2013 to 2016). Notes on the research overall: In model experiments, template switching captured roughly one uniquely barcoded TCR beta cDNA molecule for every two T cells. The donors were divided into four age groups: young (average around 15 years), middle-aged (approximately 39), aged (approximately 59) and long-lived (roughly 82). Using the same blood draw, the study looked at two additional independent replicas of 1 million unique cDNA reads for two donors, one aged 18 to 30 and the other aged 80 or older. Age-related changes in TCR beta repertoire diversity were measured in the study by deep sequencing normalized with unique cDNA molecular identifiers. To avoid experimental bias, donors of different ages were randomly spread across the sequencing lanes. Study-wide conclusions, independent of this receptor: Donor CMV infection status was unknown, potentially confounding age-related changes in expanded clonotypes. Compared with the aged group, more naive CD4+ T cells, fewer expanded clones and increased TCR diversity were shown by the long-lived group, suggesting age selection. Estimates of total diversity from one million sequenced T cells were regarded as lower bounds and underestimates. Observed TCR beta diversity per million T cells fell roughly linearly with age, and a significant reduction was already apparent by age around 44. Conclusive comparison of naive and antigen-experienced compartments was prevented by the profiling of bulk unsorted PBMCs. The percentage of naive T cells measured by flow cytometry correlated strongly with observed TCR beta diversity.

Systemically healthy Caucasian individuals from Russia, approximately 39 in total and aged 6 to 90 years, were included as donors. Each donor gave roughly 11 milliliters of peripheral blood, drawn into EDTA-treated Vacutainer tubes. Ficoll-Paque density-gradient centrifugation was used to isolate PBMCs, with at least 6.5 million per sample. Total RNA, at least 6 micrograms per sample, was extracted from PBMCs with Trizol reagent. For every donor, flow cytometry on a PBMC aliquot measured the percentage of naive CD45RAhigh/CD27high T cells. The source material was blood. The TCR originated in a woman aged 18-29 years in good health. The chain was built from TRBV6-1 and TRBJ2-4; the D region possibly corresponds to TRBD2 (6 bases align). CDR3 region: CASSPGGNPGSVAKNIQYF. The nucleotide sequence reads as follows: TGTGCCAGCAGCCCCGGGGGTAACCCCGGCAGTGTGGCCAAAAACATTCAGTACTTC.